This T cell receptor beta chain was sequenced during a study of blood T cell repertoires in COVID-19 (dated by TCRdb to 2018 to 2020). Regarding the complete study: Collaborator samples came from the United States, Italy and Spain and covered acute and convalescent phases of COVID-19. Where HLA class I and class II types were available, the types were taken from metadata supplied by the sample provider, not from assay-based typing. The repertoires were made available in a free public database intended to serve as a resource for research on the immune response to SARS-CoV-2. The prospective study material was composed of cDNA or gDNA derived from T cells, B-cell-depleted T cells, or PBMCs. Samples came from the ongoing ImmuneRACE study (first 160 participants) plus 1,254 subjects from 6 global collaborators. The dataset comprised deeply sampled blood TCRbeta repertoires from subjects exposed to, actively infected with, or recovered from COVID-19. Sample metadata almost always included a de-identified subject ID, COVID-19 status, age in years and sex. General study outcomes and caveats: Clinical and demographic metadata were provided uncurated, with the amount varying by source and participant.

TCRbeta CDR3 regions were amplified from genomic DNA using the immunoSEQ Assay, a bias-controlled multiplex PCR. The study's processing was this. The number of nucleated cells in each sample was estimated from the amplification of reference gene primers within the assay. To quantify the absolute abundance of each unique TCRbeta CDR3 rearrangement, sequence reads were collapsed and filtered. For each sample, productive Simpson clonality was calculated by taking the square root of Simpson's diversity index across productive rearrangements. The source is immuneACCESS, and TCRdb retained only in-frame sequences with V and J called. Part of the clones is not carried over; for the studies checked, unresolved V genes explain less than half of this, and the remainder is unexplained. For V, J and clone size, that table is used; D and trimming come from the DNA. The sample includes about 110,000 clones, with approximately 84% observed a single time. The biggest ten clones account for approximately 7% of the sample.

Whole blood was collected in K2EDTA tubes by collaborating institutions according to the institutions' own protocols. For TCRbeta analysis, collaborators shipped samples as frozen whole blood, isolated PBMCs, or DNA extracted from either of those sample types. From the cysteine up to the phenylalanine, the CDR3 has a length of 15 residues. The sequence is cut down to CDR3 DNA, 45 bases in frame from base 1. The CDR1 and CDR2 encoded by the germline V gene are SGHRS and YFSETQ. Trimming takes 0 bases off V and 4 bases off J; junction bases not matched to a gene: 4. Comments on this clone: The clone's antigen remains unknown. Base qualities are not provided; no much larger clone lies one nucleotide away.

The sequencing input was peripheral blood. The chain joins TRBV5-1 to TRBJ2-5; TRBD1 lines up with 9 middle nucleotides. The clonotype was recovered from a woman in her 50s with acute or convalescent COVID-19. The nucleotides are TGCGCCAGCAGCTTGGGGGGGACAGGGTCAGAGACCCAGTACTTC. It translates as CASSLGGTGSETQYF. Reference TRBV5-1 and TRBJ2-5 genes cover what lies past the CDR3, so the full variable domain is KAGVTQTPRYLIKTRGQQVTLSCSPISGHRSVSWYQQTPGQGLQFLFEYFSETQRNKGNFPGRFSGRQFSNSRSEMNVSTLELGDSALYLCASSLGGTGSETQYFGPGTRLLVL.